The 32 T cell receptor beta chains below come from one sample, sequenced in a study of T-cell reconstitution after alpha-beta-depleted transplantation in children (dated by TCRdb to about 2016). The library was produced with PCR. Sequencing took place on an Illumina HiSeq 2500. To normalize quantification of the TCRbeta repertoire, the TCR libraries were built with molecular barcoding that relied on unique molecular identifiers. TCRdb handled the public reads itself, with Q25 trimming in fastp and clone calling in MiXCR, and kept productive beta chains. Merged by CDR3 protein, the rows form single entries marked with the most common genes and DNA. This sample gives over 400,000 distinct CDR3 sequences in total; approximately 42% of them show up just once. Around a quarter of the sample belongs to the ten largest clones. Interpreted using the paper, the treatment or condition label stands for: allogeneic hematopoietic cell transplantation with graft depleted of TCRalphabeta T cells and CD19 B cells.

The specimen was PBMCs, collected before TCRalphabeta/CD19-depleted stem cell transplant. Receptors originate from a girl under 10 years old with aplastic anemia, due to receive a stem cell transplant.

In its sample, this clonotype was seen many times. V is TRBV12-3 or TRBV12-4 and J is TRBJ2-7, with 7 bases identical to TRBD1. The CDR3 is 13 amino acids. Trimming took 4 bases from V and 7 from J; bases not matched to a gene: 7. DNA for the CDR3: TGTGCCAGCAGTTCGCACAGGGGTGGAGAGCAGTACTTC. It specifies CASSSHRGGEQYF.

This clonotype was detected only once. The V and J genes are TRBV2 and TRBJ2-5; D is undetermined. The CDR3 loop spans 13 amino acids. Germline V CDR1 and CDR2: SNHLY, FYNNEI. Trimming took off 8 bases at V and 1 base at J, with 11 bases between the two ends. CDR3 sequence (DNA): TGTGCCAGCCGTGCCCCCCCCCAAGAGACCCAGTACTTC. Protein: CASRAPPQETQYF.

This clonotype was recorded at least ten times. J is TRBJ2-7 and V is TRBV20-1; D may be TRBD1 or TRBD2 (5 bases each). The V gene's germline CDR1 is DFQATT and CDR2 SNEGSKA (reference sequence). The CDR3 spans 15 residues. The V end was cut by 5 bases, the J end by 1 base, with 18 bases between. The CDR3 coding sequence is TGCAGTGCTCACGTCCCGGGGACGGCATCCTACGAGCAGTACTTC. This sequence encodes CSAHVPGTASYEQYF.

Here the CDR3 DNA reads TGTGCCAGCTCACCAAACGCAGATCCCATCGAGCAGTACTTC. Its translation is CASSPNADPIEQYF. This chain connects TRBV18 to TRBJ2-7, with no clear D. The CDR3 consists of 14 residues. The germline gives CDR1 KGHSH, CDR2 LQKENI. V lost 2 bases and J 6 bases, leaving 14 bases between the germline ends.

This CDR3 reads CASSQPTSGQETQYF. DNA for the CDR3: TGCGCCAGCAGCCAACCGACTAGCGGCCAAGAGACCCAGTACTTC. V is TRBV4-1 and J is TRBJ2-5; TRBD2 aligns across 9 bases. CDR3 size: 15 residues. Germline CDR1 reads MGHRA; CDR2 reads YSYEKL. The trim removed 2 bases at V and 1 base at J, leaving 2 bases unmatched.

The chain uses TRBV5-1 and TRBJ2-1; D remains unclear. The CDR3 covers 13 residues. Between the trimmed V and J ends, which lost 0 bases and 4 bases, there was a span of 5 bases. Looked up from germline, CDR1 is SGHRS and CDR2 is YFSETQ. For the CDR3, the DNA is TGCGCCAGCAGCTTGGTAGAGTACAATGAGCAGTTCTTC. As protein: CASSLVEYNEQFF. The full variable domain, completed using reference TRBV5-1 and TRBJ2-1, is KAGVTQTPRYLIKTRGQQVTLSCSPISGHRSVSWYQQTPGQGLQFLFEYFSETQRNKGNFPGRFSGRQFSNSRSEMNVSTLELGDSALYLCASSLVEYNEQFFGPGTRLTVL.

The chain couples TRBV18 to TRBJ2-5; TRBD1 is a possible D gene (5 bases). This CDR3 has 16 amino acids. Germline V lookup: CDR1 KGHSH, CDR2 LQKENI. Deletions cut 0 bases from V and 1 base from J, with 12 bases between. The CDR3 DNA is TGTGCCAGCTCACCACCCTCGGCAGGGTCCCAAGAGACCCAGTACTTC. Amino acid sequence: CASSPPSAGSQETQYF.

J is TRBJ2-7 and V is TRBV7-2, with TRBD2 matching over 9 bases. Germline loops: CDR1 SGHTA, CDR2 FQGNSA. CDR3 size: 16 residues. Trimming removed 2 bases from V and 1 base from J; junction bases left unmatched: 6. The CDR3, as DNA: TGTGCCAGCAGCTTATTGCCGACTAGCGGATCCTACGAGCAGTACTTC. It yields the protein CASSLLPTSGSYEQYF.

J is TRBJ2-2 and V is TRBV15; D tentatively fits TRBD1 or TRBD2 (5 bases each). The CDR3 loop spans 14 amino acids. Deletions cut 0 bases from V and 7 bases from J, with 9 bases between. Germline V gives CDR1 LNHNV, CDR2 YYDKDF (reference sequence). The CDR3 sequence: CATSRDRDLGELFF. CDR3 sequence (DNA): TGTGCCACCAGCAGAGACCGGGACCTCGGGGAGCTGTTTTTT.

In its sample, this clonotype was seen a few times. The V gene is TRBV4-2, the J gene TRBJ2-5; D is tentatively TRBD1 or TRBD2 (5 bases each). With 4 bases removed from V and 3 bases from J, the gap between germline ends came to 12 bases. In germline, CDR1 is LGHNA, CDR2 YNFKEQ. The CDR3 covers 14 residues. CDR3 in amino acids: CASSPEGFEETQYF. CDR3 sequence (DNA): TGTGCCAGCAGCCCTGAGGGGTTTGAAGAGACCCAGTACTTC.

This clonotype was seen at least ten times. The chain has TRBV28 and TRBJ2-2; the D is unclear. Germline loops: CDR1 MDHEN, CDR2 SYDVKM. The CDR3 has 12 amino acids. V lost 7 bases and J 5 bases, leaving 8 bases between the germline ends. This chain's CDR3 is CASTVLTGELFF. In DNA, the CDR3 is TGTGCCAGCACCGTCTTAACCGGGGAGCTGTTTTTT.

Details on this clonotype: Given a much more abundant clone one base away, this may be a read error. This chain connects TRBV20-1 to TRBJ2-7; the match to TRBD1 covers 9 bases. Germline V CDR1 and CDR2: DFQATT, SNEGSKA (reference sequence). The CDR3 runs to 14 residues. The CDR3 region has the DNA TGCCGTGCTTCTCGGACAGGGGAGGTACACGAGCAGTACTTC. This gives the protein CRASRTGEVHEQYF.

The chain links TRBV28 to TRBJ2-1, with 9 bases aligning to TRBD1. The length of the CDR3 is 16 residues. Germline V gives CDR1 MDHEN, CDR2 SYDVKM. The J segment lost 2 bases and the V segment lost 1 base, leaving 3 bases of the junction unmatched. In DNA, the CDR3 is TGTGCCAGCAGTTTATATGGGACAGGGACCTACAATGAGCAGTTCTTC. Translation: CASSLYGTGTYNEQFF.

The gene calls are TRBV6-5 and TRBJ2-3; possible D gene TRBD2, 6 bases. Looked up from germline, CDR1 is MNHEY and CDR2 is SVGAGI. The CDR3 runs 15 residues. V was trimmed by 4 bases and J by 3 bases, leaving 14 bases between them. CDR3 DNA sequence: TGTGCCAGCAGTTTCGCGGGAACGGGTACAGATACGCAGTATTTT. It codes for CASSFAGTGTDTQYF.

This clonotype was seen only a few times. The rearrangement links TRBV7-8 to TRBJ1-5; perhaps TRBD1 as D (5 bases). Germline values: CDR1 SGHVS, CDR2 FQNEAQ. The CDR3 extends over 16 amino acids. V lost 4 bases to trimming and J lost 3 bases, with 16 bases between them. The CDR3 DNA reads TGTGCCAGCAGCTCAGAGGTACTACAGGTCAATCAGCCCCAGCATTTT. Encoded protein: CASSSEVLQVNQPQHF.

As concerns this clonotype: One junction end disagrees with the germline gene, perhaps due to a read error. The rearrangement joins TRBV3-1 to TRBJ2-1, with 11 bases lining up with TRBD2. Germline lookup yields CDR1 LGHDT and CDR2 YNNKEL (reference sequence). The CDR3 spans 17 residues. CDR3: CACSQEAGTSGAGEQFF. In nucleotides, the CDR3 is TGTGCCTGCAGCCAAGAGGCAGGGACTAGCGGAGCGGGTGAGCAGTTCTTC.

This clonotype occurred a few times. The chain employs TRBV7-9 and TRBJ2-1; D may be TRBD2 (5 bases). The ends were cut back, 5 bases at V and 9 bases at J, with 17 bases in the middle. Germline-derived CDR1 and CDR2 are SEHNR and FQNEAQ (reference sequence). The CDR3 covers 14 residues. CDR3 DNA: TGTGCCAGCAGCCCCGGGGTCGTTGGAGTTGAGCAGTTCTTC. This codes for CASSPGVVGVEQFF.

The chain carries TRBV25-1 and TRBJ1-4, with D hard to call. There are 15 residues in the CDR3. Germline-derived CDR1 and CDR2 are MGHDK and SYGVNS. The V gene lost 6 bases and the J gene lost 0 bases, with 11 bases spanning the gap. The CDR3 sequence is CASRREVATNEKLFF. DNA for the CDR3: TGTGCCAGCAGACGAGAAGTTGCAACTAATGAAAAACTGTTTTTT.

There are many counts of this clonotype. V is TRBV5-1 and J is TRBJ2-1; D ambiguous. The ends were cut back, 6 bases at V and 8 bases at J, with 18 bases in the middle. The germline V gene has CDR1 SGHRS and CDR2 YFSETQ. The CDR3 runs to 14 residues. The CDR3 DNA sequence: TGCGCCAGCACCCACAACCCGAAGGTTGATGAGCAGTTCTTC. Protein product: CASTHNPKVDEQFF.

The chain carries TRBV20-1 and TRBJ1-6; D gene unclear. V gave up 2 bases and J gave up 0 bases, with 11 bases separating them. This CDR3 spans 16 amino acids. Germline V gives CDR1 DFQATT, CDR2 SNEGSKA (reference sequence). The CDR3 loop reads CSARRDQSSYNSPLHF. DNA of the CDR3: TGCAGTGCTAGACGGGATCAGAGCTCCTATAATTCACCCCTCCACTTT.

There are a few counts of this clonotype. The J gene is TRBJ2-7, the V gene TRBV28, with D uncertain. Trimming stripped 1 base from V and 3 bases from J, with 4 bases between. Germline V gene sequence: CDR1 MDHEN, CDR2 SYDVKM. There are 12 residues in the CDR3. As DNA, the CDR3 is TGTGCCAGCAGTTTATCCCACTACGAGCAGTACTTC. This gives the protein CASSLSHYEQYF.

This clonotype was picked up a small number of times. The rearrangement uses TRBV28 and TRBJ2-5, with 14 bases lining up with TRBD2. This CDR3 has 17 amino acids. Germline V gives CDR1 MDHEN, CDR2 SYDVKM. The V gene end was trimmed by 5 bases and the J gene end by 5 bases; junction bases not matched to a gene: 10. CDR3 coding DNA: TGTGCCAGCAGTCTACAAGGGACTAGCGGGAGAGGGGAGACCCAGTACTTC. This sequence encodes CASSLQGTSGRGETQYF.

This clonotype was recorded at least ten times. The chain employs TRBV27 and TRBJ1-5; D remains unclear. The CDR3 has 17 amino acids. The V gene lost 1 base and the J gene lost 1 base, with 14 bases spanning the gap. Germline lookup yields CDR1 MNHEY and CDR2 SMNVEV (reference sequence). The CDR3 here is CASSLFYNPASNQPQHF. CDR3 nucleotides: TGTGCCAGCAGTTTATTCTACAACCCGGCCAGCAATCAGCCCCAGCATTTT.

The chain couples TRBV20-1 to TRBJ1-1, with unresolved D. V lost 3 bases, J lost 7 bases, and 12 bases lay in between. This CDR3 is built from 12 residues. Germline V CDR1 and CDR2: DFQATT, SNEGSKA (reference sequence). The CDR3 here is CSASYGVGEAFF. The CDR3 DNA reads TGCAGTGCTAGTTACGGGGTCGGTGAAGCTTTCTTT.

This clonotype was seen just once. A clone one base away is much larger, so this may be a read error. This rearrangement joins TRBV14 to TRBJ2-4; 10 nucleotides match TRBD2. CDR1 and CDR2 (germline): SGHDN, FVKESK. The CDR3 runs to 18 residues. The CDR3 region has the DNA TGTGCCAGCAGCCAAACCCTCCTAGCGGGAGAAGCCAAAAACATTCAGTCCTTC. Translated, it gives CASSQTLLAGEAKNIQSF.

The chain employs TRBV7-6 and TRBJ1-5, with 9 bases fitting TRBD1. The CDR3 has 15 residues. The germline CDR1 and CDR2 sequences are SGHVS and FNYEAQ. Unmatched junction bases numbered 11, after V lost 8 bases and J lost 6 bases. The CDR3: CASVYSLGQGQPQHF. The CDR3 coding sequence is TGTGCCAGCGTTTATAGCCTGGGACAGGGTCAGCCCCAGCATTTT.

This clonotype was picked up a small number of times. V and J are TRBV7-9 and TRBJ2-1, with D perhaps TRBD1 (6 bases). There are 13 residues in the CDR3. From germline, CDR1 is SEHNR and CDR2 FQNEAQ (reference sequence). Trimming took off 5 bases at V and 9 bases at J, with 14 bases between the two ends. The CDR3 protein is CASSKGGRFEQFF. In DNA, the CDR3 is TGTGCCAGCAGCAAAGGGGGTAGATTTGAGCAGTTCTTC.

This clonotype was counted at least ten times. This chain links TRBV11-2 with TRBJ2-1, with 7 bases identical to TRBD1. The trim removed 10 bases at V and 6 bases at J, leaving 15 bases unmatched. CDR3 length: 15 residues. From germline, CDR1 is SGHAT and CDR2 FQNNGV. CDR3 amino acids: CATQDPGQRFNEQFF. In DNA form, the CDR3 reads TGTGCCACCCAAGACCCGGGACAGCGATTCAATGAGCAGTTCTTC.

The chain uses TRBV20-1 and TRBJ2-2, with a tentative D call TRBD2 (6 bases). This CDR3 region has 15 residues. The V gene lost 2 bases and the J gene lost 8 bases, with 18 bases spanning the gap. Germline V gene lookup returns CDR1 DFQATT and CDR2 SNEGSKA (reference sequence). Written as DNA, the CDR3 is TGCAGTGCTAGATCCTCCTATACTAGCACTGGGGAGCTGTTTTTT. As protein: CSARSSYTSTGELFF.

This clonotype was seen repeatedly, ten times or more. The V and J genes are TRBV27 and TRBJ2-1; 7 bases fit TRBD2. Germline V lookup: CDR1 MNHEY, CDR2 SMNVEV (reference sequence). The CDR3 is 14 residues long. V dropped 5 bases and J dropped 9; count of bases not matched to a gene: 10. The CDR3 DNA sequence: TGTGCCAGCAGTCCCGACGGACTAGGCATTGAGCAGTTCTTC. Translated, it gives CASSPDGLGIEQFF.

The rearrangement joins TRBV6-5 to TRBJ2-7; 8 bases are shared with TRBD2. The ends lost 2 bases at V and 6 bases at J; junction bases unmatched: 6. This CDR3 has 14 amino acids. Germline lookup yields CDR1 MNHEY and CDR2 SVGAGI. Written as DNA, the CDR3 is TGTGCCAGCAGTTACGGAAGCGGGAGTCGCGAGCAGTACTTC. Protein: CASSYGSGSREQYF.

In this sample, this clonotype turned up many times. The CDR3 here is CASSQDWSGTYNEQFF. CDR3 coding DNA: TGTGCCAGCAGCCAAGATTGGAGCGGGACGTACAATGAGCAGTTCTTC. The chain joins TRBV3-1 to TRBJ2-1; 7 bases line up with TRBD2. The CDR3 length is 16 residues. CDR1 is LGHDT and CDR2 is YNNKEL in the germline V gene (reference sequence). V gave up 0 bases and J gave up 4 bases; unmatched junction bases: 6.